The 25 T cell receptor beta chains listed next were all sequenced from one sample in a study of identical twins. MiXCR, run by TCRdb on the 5' RACE reads, gives a single entry per CDR3 protein. Altogether around 650,000 distinct CDR3 sequences are present, about 7.6% being singletons, with the ten largest covering 1.5% to 2%. This sample was shared with a second study, whose subject was yellow fever vaccine responses in identical twins.

Sequenced material: PBMCs. The receptors come from a woman aged 18-29 years in good health.

This clonotype was picked up a small number of times. The rearrangement links TRBV6-1 to TRBJ2-7, with D perhaps matching TRBD1 (5 bases). Germline lookup yields CDR1 MNHNS and CDR2 SASEGT. The CDR3 sequence is 12 residues long. V gave up 6 bases and J gave up 5 bases, with 11 bases separating them. CDR3 amino acids: CASRQVPDEQYF. CDR3 nucleotide sequence: TGTGCCAGCAGACAGGTCCCGGACGAGCAGTACTTC.

This clonotype was found a few times. The chain employs TRBV6-1 and TRBJ1-1, with a weak D call TRBD1 (5 bases). The CDR3 contains 12 residues. Germline CDR1 and CDR2: MNHNS and SASEGT. Trimming shortened V by 8 bases and J by 5 bases, and 12 bases separated the two germline ends. The chain's CDR3 is CASLERGTEAFF. The CDR3 DNA follows: TGTGCCAGCCTAGAAAGGGGAACTGAAGCTTTCTTT.

This clonotype was detected a few times. V is TRBV9 and J is TRBJ1-1, with D hard to call. The CDR3 is 12 amino acids. CDR1 and CDR2 (germline): SGDLS, YYNGEE. Between the trimmed V and J ends, which lost 4 bases and 4 bases, there was a span of 8 bases. Written as DNA, the CDR3 is TGTGCCAGCAGCCCCTTAATCACTGAAGCTTTCTTT. Translating gives CASSPLITEAFF.

Only a few counts were recorded for this clonotype. The genes are TRBV20-1 and TRBJ2-7, with D maybe TRBD2 (6 bases). Germline V CDR1 and CDR2: DFQATT, SNEGSKA (reference sequence). V lost 0 bases and J 4 bases, leaving 7 bases between the germline ends. The CDR3 consists of 12 residues. The CDR3 DNA follows: TGCAGTGCTAGAGATGGGGGGTACGAGCAGTACGTC. This translates into CSARDGGYEQYV.

This chain joins TRBV5-1 and TRBJ1-4; TRBD1 matches at 11 bases. The CDR3 has 14 residues. Trimming at V came to 4 bases and at J to 8 bases, leaving 4 bases not matched to a gene. From germline, CDR1 is SGHRS and CDR2 YFSETQ. The CDR3 region is CASSPGQGGEKLFF. In DNA form, the CDR3 reads TGCGCCAGCAGCCCGGGACAGGGGGGAGAAAAACTGTTTTTT. The variable domain in full, completed from reference TRBV5-1 and TRBJ1-4, reads KAGVTQTPRYLIKTRGQQVTLSCSPISGHRSVSWYQQTPGQGLQFLFEYFSETQRNKGNFPGRFSGRQFSNSRSEMNVSTLELGDSALYLCASSPGQGGEKLFFGSGTQLSVL.

This clonotype was counted a few times. This chain joins TRBV6-2 or TRBV6-3 and TRBJ2-1; possibly TRBD2 for D (6 bases). V was trimmed by 5 bases and J by 10 bases, leaving 15 bases between them. The germline V gene has CDR1 MNHEY and CDR2 SVGEGT. CDR3 length: 13 residues. The CDR3 nucleotides read TGTGCCAGCAGTCAGAGACCGGAGGGGGAGCAGTTCTTC. Residues: CASSQRPEGEQFF.

The J gene is TRBJ1-2, the V gene TRBV7-2, with unresolved D. Germline loops: CDR1 SGHTA, CDR2 FQGNSA. V dropped 5 bases and J dropped 5 bases, with 12 bases sitting between them. The CDR3 length is 13 residues. CDR3 coding DNA: TGTGCCAGCAGCCTCCAGGCAGCGTATGGCTACACCTTC. Its translation: CASSLQAAYGYTF.

The table lists this clonotype with a few counts. V and J are TRBV28 and TRBJ1-4; TRBD1 agrees at 9 bases. Per germline, CDR1 MDHEN and CDR2 SYDVKM. V was pared by 3 bases and J by 4 bases, with 3 bases of the junction left unmatched. The CDR3 extends over 15 amino acids. The CDR3 DNA sequence: TGTGCCAGCAGTTTTCGGGGACAGGGTAATGAAAAACTGTTTTTT. Amino acids: CASSFRGQGNEKLFF. The entire variable domain, with the rest obtained from reference TRBV28 and TRBJ1-4, is as follows: DVKVTQSSRYLVKRTGEKVFLECVQDMDHENMFWYRQDPGLGLRLIYFSYDVKMKEKGDIPEGYSVSREKKERFSLILESASTNQTSMYLCASSFRGQGNEKLFFGSGTQLSVL.

The V call is TRBV20-1, the J call TRBJ2-2; D gene uncertain. V shed 3 bases and J shed 0 bases, with 5 bases lying between them. CDR1 is DFQATT and CDR2 is SNEGSKA in the germline V gene (reference sequence). This CDR3 comprises 13 residues. The CDR3 protein is CSASGANTGELFF. The CDR3 nucleotides are TGCAGTGCTAGCGGCGCGAACACCGGGGAGCTGTTTTTT.

This clonotype has ten or more counts. The rearrangement uses TRBV20-1 and TRBJ2-7, with 10 nucleotides matching TRBD2. This CDR3 is built from 17 residues. Looked up from germline, CDR1 is DFQATT and CDR2 is SNEGSKA (reference sequence). The junction had 9 bases not matched to a gene; V was cut back by 0 bases and J by 1 base. The CDR3: CSARDIRASGGSYEQYV. DNA of the CDR3: TGCAGTGCTAGAGATATTCGGGCTAGCGGGGGATCCTACGAGCAGTACGTC.

This clonotype has a handful of counts. V is TRBV24-1 and J is TRBJ2-1; D is perhaps TRBD2 (5 bases). From germline, CDR1 is KGHDR and CDR2 SFDVKD. V lost 7 bases, J lost 10 bases, and 13 bases lay in between. The CDR3 consists of 12 residues. The CDR3 DNA reads as TGTGCCACCAGCGCCTCGAGGGCGGAGCAGTTCTTC. It is translated as CATSASRAEQFF.

This clonotype appeared many times. The chain is built from TRBV10-3 and TRBJ2-7; 9 nucleotides agree with TRBD2. V lost 4 bases, J lost 0 bases, and 1 base stayed unmatched. CDR1 is ENHRY, CDR2 SYGVKD, per germline. The length of the CDR3 is 14 residues. The CDR3 DNA reads TGTGCCATCAGTGGTAGCGGGAGCTCCTACGAGCAGTACTTC. Its translation is CAISGSGSSYEQYF.

Only a few counts were recorded for this clonotype. The chain has TRBV29-1 and TRBJ2-7; D is ambiguous. The germline gives CDR1 SQVTM, CDR2 ANQGSEA. The V end was cut by 2 bases, the J end by 0 bases, with 5 bases between. CDR3 size: 12 residues. The CDR3 reads CSVESHSYEQYV. DNA for the CDR3: TGCAGCGTTGAATCCCACTCCTACGAGCAGTACGTC.

The V call is TRBV12-3 or TRBV12-4, the J call TRBJ2-5; a weak D match, TRBD2 (5 bases). Trimming took 11 bases from V and 2 from J, leaving 33 bases between them. The CDR3 runs 19 residues. CDR3 loop: CAFCLAWVGRRSNQETQYF. The CDR3 nucleotides read TGTGCCTTCTGTTTAGCGTGGGTTGGTCGTAGAAGTAATCAAGAGACCCAGTACTTC.

This clonotype showed up many times. The chain couples TRBV20-1 to TRBJ1-1; a weak D match, TRBD1 (5 bases). The length of the CDR3 is 15 residues. Trimming shortened V by 0 bases and J by 0 bases, and 11 bases separated the two germline ends. From germline, CDR1 is DFQATT and CDR2 SNEGSKA (reference sequence). CDR3 loop: CSAREHATVNTEAFF. CDR3 sequence (DNA): TGCAGTGCTAGAGAGCATGCGACAGTGAACACTGAAGCTTTCTTT.

This clonotype has just a few counts. The chain joins TRBV5-1 to TRBJ2-1; 9 nucleotides line up with TRBD2. This CDR3 contains 15 residues. With 0 bases clipped from V and 8 bases from J, the junction kept 6 bases outside the gene matches. Per the germline V gene, CDR1 is SGHRS and CDR2 is YFSETQ. CDR3 region: CASSLASGGWDEQFF. In DNA, the CDR3 is TGCGCCAGCAGCTTGGCGAGCGGGGGGTGGGATGAGCAGTTCTTC.

This clonotype showed up just a few times. V gene TRBV7-2 combines with J gene TRBJ2-7; 9 bases align to TRBD2. Germline CDR1 SGHTA, CDR2 FQGNSA. The CDR3 consists of 14 residues. J was trimmed by 4 bases and V by 6 bases; bases with no gene match: 7. CDR3 DNA: TGTGCCAGCAGTCATAGCGGGAGCCGGTACGAGCAGTACTTC. Translation: CASSHSGSRYEQYF.

The CDR3 DNA reads as TGTGCCAGCAGTTTAACGGCGGATCTACAAGAGACCCAGTACTTC. Protein: CASSLTADLQETQYF. The chain recombines TRBV12-3 or TRBV12-4 with TRBJ2-5; D not resolved. The V end lost 2 bases, the J end lost 2 bases, and 12 bases lay between the germline ends. The CDR3 sequence is 15 residues long.

The chain has TRBV20-1 and TRBJ2-7; 7 positions match TRBD2. CDR1 is DFQATT and CDR2 is SNEGSKA in the germline V gene (reference sequence). The V and J ends lost 0 bases and 3 bases, in that order; junction bases with no gene match: 11. The CDR3 contains 16 residues. The CDR3 sequence: CSARDPGGFGNYEQYF. The CDR3 DNA reads TGCAGTGCTAGAGACCCGGGGGGATTCGGCAACTACGAGCAGTACTTC.

This rearrangement joins TRBV10-3 to TRBJ2-5, with 10 bases fitting TRBD1. The CDR3 length is 12 residues. Germline V lookup: CDR1 ENHRY, CDR2 SYGVKD. The J segment lost 5 bases and the V segment lost 11 bases, leaving 5 bases of the junction unmatched. This CDR3 is CAARDRGETQYF. The CDR3 nucleotides are TGTGCCGCACGGGACAGGGGTGAGACCCAGTACTTC.

Many counts were recorded for this clonotype. CDR3 protein: CASSFYAGANEKLFF. Here the CDR3 DNA reads TGTGCCAGCAGTTTTTATGCAGGGGCCAACGAAAAACTGTTTTTT. This chain links TRBV28 with TRBJ1-4, with D possibly being TRBD1 (6 bases). V was cut by 3 bases and J by 8 bases, with 16 bases left in between. Germline V gene data show CDR1 as MDHEN and CDR2 as SYDVKM. The CDR3 is 15 amino acids.

The sample holds a few counts of this clonotype. The gene calls are TRBV28 and TRBJ2-7; D may be TRBD1 (6 bases). Germline V CDR1 and CDR2: MDHEN, SYDVKM. With 6 bases removed from V and 4 bases from J, the gap between germline ends came to 10 bases. The CDR3 is made up of 12 amino acids. CDR3 region: CASRPGDYEQYF. The CDR3 nucleotides are TGTGCCAGCAGACCAGGGGATTACGAGCAGTACTTC.

This clonotype was detected only a few times. The chain has TRBV13 and TRBJ2-7; 7 nucleotides line up with TRBD1. J gave up 2 bases and V 4 bases, and 2 bases lay outside the gene matches. The CDR3 sequence is 13 residues long. In germline, CDR1 is PRHDT, CDR2 FYEKMQ (reference sequence). The CDR3 nucleotides read TGTGCCAGCAGCTACAGGGGACCCTACGAGCAGTACGTC. Residues: CASSYRGPYEQYV.

The chain recombines TRBV10-3 with TRBJ2-1; a weak D match, TRBD2 (5 bases). Germline V gene data show CDR1 as ENHRY and CDR2 as SYGVKD. Deletions cut 6 bases from V and 5 bases from J, with 8 bases between. This CDR3 spans 12 amino acids. CDR3 sequence: CAISRGDNEQFF. The DNA for the CDR3 is TGTGCCATCAGCCGGGGAGACAATGAGCAGTTCTTC.

The rearrangement uses TRBV7-6 and TRBJ2-1; unclear D gene. V was cut by 5 bases and J by 0 bases, with 14 bases left in between. Per the germline V gene, CDR1 is SGHVS and CDR2 is FNYEAQ. The length of the CDR3 is 16 residues. DNA of the CDR3: TGTGCCAGCAGCAAGGTAACGGCTCCCTCCTACAATGAGCAGTTCTTC. It translates to CASSKVTAPSYNEQFF. The full variable domain, its missing parts supplied by reference TRBV7-6 and TRBJ2-1, is GAGVSQSPRYKVTKRGQDVALRCDPISGHVSLYWYRQALGQGPEFLTYFNYEAQQDKSGLPNDRFSAERPEGSISTLTIQRTEQRDSAMYRCASSKVTAPSYNEQFFGPGTRLTVL.